The TCR beta chain described here comes from a study of blood T cells in healthy people across ages. Notes on the study in general: Because sorting was not performed, PBMCs prevented conclusive naive versus antigen-experienced comparison. With age, beta diversity per million T cells declined roughly linearly, significantly by around 43.

The CDR3 contains 13 residues. V lost 1 base, J lost 9 bases, and 10 bases lay in between. Germline V gene data show CDR1 as SGHAT and CDR2 as FQNNGV. This clonotype has a handful of counts. Its antigen is still unknown. Every donor provided around 9.3 milliliters of peripheral blood. Together with a sample-barcoded 5' primer, a J-beta primer mix was included in a second PCR lasting about 7 to 11 cycles. Each single sample gave us at least 2.5 million CDR3-containing paired-end reads. TCRdb re-analysed the 5' RACE reads in MiXCR, keeping a single row per CDR3 protein. Altogether 800,000 to 950,000 distinct CDR3 sequences are present, around 49% being singletons, with the ten largest covering 13%.

The chain links TRBV11-2 to TRBJ2-4; no definite D call. Sequencing used blood. This receptor was obtained from a man aged 25-45 years in good health. CDR3 sequence: CASSLGNNGIQYF. The CDR3 nucleotides are TGTGCCAGCAGCTTAGGGAACAATGGCATTCAGTACTTC.